Presented here are 27 T cell receptor beta chains from one specimen sequenced in a study of T cell responses to AZD1222 COVID-19 vaccine. The assay was immunoSEQ multiplex PCR, and TCRdb's table has in-frame clones only and misses some. The repertoire holds 180,000 or so clones, around 90% seen once, with around 2% in the top ten. Sequences were derived from peripheral blood, sampled 28 days after the second AZD1222 dose. The receptors shown here come from an adult who received the AZD1222 COVID-19 vaccine.

V gene TRBV2 combines with J gene TRBJ2-7; 11 bases agree with TRBD2. CDR1 is SNHLY, CDR2 FYNNEI, per germline. CDR3 length equals 14 residues. After removal of 8 bases from V and 2 bases from J, the junction contained 5 bases not matched to a gene. The chain's CDR3 is CASSSGRNPYEQYF. In DNA, the CDR3 is TGTGCCAGCTCTAGCGGGAGGAATCCCTACGAGCAGTACTTC.

The gene calls are TRBV6-5 and TRBJ2-7; 9 nucleotides agree with TRBD1. The CDR3 loop spans 15 amino acids. Per the germline V gene, CDR1 is MNHEY and CDR2 is SVGAGI. V lost 8 bases and J lost 2; bases outside the gene matches: 10. The CDR3 loop is CASRPVNRGPYEQYF. In DNA, the CDR3 is TGTGCCAGCCGGCCCGTGAACAGGGGGCCCTACGAGCAGTACTTC.

The chain links TRBV15 to TRBJ2-1, with 7 positions matching TRBD2. V lost 0 bases to trimming and J lost 5 bases; unmatched junction nucleotides: 7. Per germline, CDR1 LNHNV and CDR2 YYDKDF (reference sequence). This CDR3 comprises 16 residues. The CDR3 bases are TGTGCCACCAGCAGAGATAGGGCTAGCGGAAACAATGAGCAGTTCTTC. Its protein is CATSRDRASGNNEQFF.

CDR3 coding DNA: TGTGCCAGCAGTACCCAACCAGGGGCTAATTCACCCCTCCACTTT. This sequence encodes CASSTQPGANSPLHF. The chain carries TRBV6-5 and TRBJ1-6, with a tentative D call TRBD1 (6 bases). This CDR3 contains 15 residues. V gave up 5 bases and J gave up 6 bases, with 14 bases separating them. Germline assignment: CDR1 MNHEY and CDR2 SVGAGI.

The rearrangement uses TRBV7-9 and TRBJ2-3; no clear D. V was clipped by 5 bases and J by 3 bases, with 9 bases between them. There are 13 residues in the CDR3. Per the germline V gene, CDR1 is SEHNR and CDR2 is FQNEAQ (reference sequence). This CDR3 reads CASSHSGTDTQYF. The CDR3 nucleotides are TGTGCCAGCAGCCATTCTGGTACAGATACGCAGTATTTT.

The chain combines TRBV27 with TRBJ1-2; D is unclear. From germline, CDR1 is MNHEY and CDR2 SMNVEV (reference sequence). V was shortened by 0 bases and J by 0 bases, with 11 bases between the two germline ends. This CDR3 spans 16 amino acids. DNA of the CDR3: TGTGCCAGCAGTTTATCGTTTTGGACTTCTAACTATGGCTACACCTTC. It yields the protein CASSLSFWTSNYGYTF.

The genes are TRBV10-2 and TRBJ1-5; tentative D call: TRBD1 (5 bases). Trimming removed 6 bases from V and 4 bases from J, with 13 bases in between. The CDR3 is made up of 14 amino acids. CDR1 WSHSY and CDR2 SAAADI come from the germline V gene. CDR3 DNA sequence: TGCGCCAGCAGCCCGGGACTCCGGAATCAGCCCCAGCATTTT. Translating it yields CASSPGLRNQPQHF.

V gene TRBV10-2 combines with J gene TRBJ2-1; D not resolved. Germline V gene lookup returns CDR1 WSHSY and CDR2 SAAADI. The CDR3 totals 12 residues. Trimming pared 4 bases from V and 4 bases from J, leaving 5 bases between. The CDR3 reads CASSGGYNEQFF. For the CDR3, the DNA is TGCGCCAGCAGTGGAGGTTACAATGAGCAGTTCTTC.

The chain has TRBV21-1 and TRBJ1-5. TRBV21-1 is listed as a pseudogene. The CDR3 consists of 18 residues. CDR3 coding DNA: TGTGCCAGCAGCAGGCTCAGGAGAGGCCTAATAGGCAATCAGCCCCAGCATTTT. Its protein product is CASSRLRRGLIGNQPQHF.

The gene calls are TRBV4-2 and TRBJ2-7; D is unresolved. Per germline, CDR1 LGHNA and CDR2 YNFKEQ. This CDR3 region has 14 residues. With 4 bases removed from V and 4 bases from J, the gap between germline ends came to 14 bases. The CDR3: CASSPFEGSYEQYF. CDR3 coding DNA: TGTGCCAGCAGCCCCTTTGAAGGGTCTTACGAGCAGTACTTC.

The J gene is TRBJ1-5, the V gene TRBV15, with TRBD1 as a possible D gene (5 bases). This CDR3 contains 15 residues. Germline CDR1 LNHNV, CDR2 YYDKDF (reference sequence). V was trimmed by 0 bases and J by 1 base, leaving 7 bases between them. The CDR3 protein is CATSRDRDSNQPQHF. The DNA of the CDR3 is TGTGCCACCAGCAGAGACCGGGACAGCAATCAGCCCCAGCATTTT.

The V gene is TRBV18, the J gene TRBJ2-3; D assignment may be TRBD1 or TRBD2 (5 bases each). The length of the CDR3 is 16 residues. Germline values: CDR1 KGHSH, CDR2 LQKENI. Trimming took 4 bases from V and 2 from J, leaving 16 bases between them. DNA for the CDR3: TGTGCCAGCTCACTGGGGACCTCAAGAATCACAGATACGCAGTATTTT. The encoded protein is CASSLGTSRITDTQYF.

The chain couples TRBV6-1 to TRBJ1-1, with TRBD1 matching over 8 bases. CDR3 size: 15 residues. The ends lost 2 bases at V and 4 bases at J; junction bases unmatched: 6. CDR1 is MNHNS, CDR2 SASEGT, per germline. CDR3 residues: CASSESVTGGTEAFF. CDR3 coding DNA: TGTGCCAGCAGTGAAAGTGTTACAGGGGGCACTGAAGCTTTCTTT.

CDR3 residues: CASTNTPPQRVGNQPQHF. The CDR3 bases are TGTGCCAGCACAAATACACCCCCCCAGCGTGTGGGCAATCAGCCCCAGCATTTT. This sequence joins TRBV27 and TRBJ1-5; D remains ambiguous. CDR1 is MNHEY, CDR2 SMNVEV, per germline (reference sequence). The CDR3 covers 18 residues. Trimming shortened V by 7 bases and J by 2 bases, and 24 bases separated the two germline ends.

The CDR3 DNA follows: TGTGCCAGCAGTTTAAGTAGGTTTGGGGGGAGCTCCTACGAGCAGTACTTC. Translated: CASSLSRFGGSSYEQYF. The V and J genes are TRBV27 and TRBJ2-7; possibly TRBD2 for D (6 bases). The CDR3 is 17 residues long. Deletions cut 2 bases from V and 0 bases from J, with 17 bases between. Germline loops: CDR1 MNHEY, CDR2 SMNVEV (reference sequence).

The chain employs TRBV15 and TRBJ1-3, with TRBD1 identical over 7 bases. The V gene end was trimmed by 5 bases and the J gene end by 4 bases; junction bases not matched to a gene: 5. CDR1 and CDR2 (germline): LNHNV, YYDKDF (reference sequence). The CDR3 contains 14 residues. This CDR3 is CATSGGDRGNTIYF. Written as DNA, the CDR3 is TGTGCCACCAGCGGAGGGGACAGAGGAAACACCATATATTTT.

The chain combines TRBV27 with TRBJ1-5; a weak D match, TRBD1 (6 bases). V lost 4 bases and J lost 0, with 19 bases in between. Germline-derived CDR1 and CDR2 are MNHEY and SMNVEV (reference sequence). CDR3 length equals 18 residues. The DNA for the CDR3 is TGTGCCAGCAGTTCGCTGACAGGCTCGCCTTATAGCAATCAGCCCCAGCATTTT. As protein: CASSSLTGSPYSNQPQHF.

The V and J genes are TRBV5-1 and TRBJ1-1, with a weak D call TRBD1 (5 bases). This CDR3 has 16 residues. Germline V gene lookup returns CDR1 SGHRS and CDR2 YFSETQ. V lost 0 bases and J 1 base, leaving 13 bases between the germline ends. The CDR3 spells CASSLVSGPKNTEAFF. Written as DNA, the CDR3 is TGCGCCAGCAGCTTGGTGTCAGGGCCGAAGAACACTGAAGCTTTCTTT.

V and J are TRBV5-1 and TRBJ1-3, with TRBD1 matching over 8 bases. CDR3 size: 15 residues. Trimming removed 0 bases from V and 4 bases from J; junction bases left unmatched: 3. Germline loops: CDR1 SGHRS, CDR2 YFSETQ. This CDR3 is CASSLGTGLGNTIYF. CDR3 DNA: TGCGCCAGCAGCTTGGGGACAGGGTTAGGAAACACCATATATTTT.

Remarks on this clone: At one end the junction does not follow the germline gene, possibly because of a read error. V usage is TRBV25-1 and J usage is TRBJ2-5, with a tentative D call TRBD1 (6 bases). Per the germline V gene, CDR1 is MGHDK and CDR2 is SYGVNS. CDR3 length: 15 amino acids. CDR3: CVSSDGPGAVETQYF. CDR3 nucleotide sequence: TGTGTCAGCAGTGACGGACCAGGGGCGGTGGAGACCCAGTACTTC.

V usage is TRBV5-6 and J usage is TRBJ1-5, with TRBD1 matching 7 bases. The germline CDR1 and CDR2 sequences are SGHDT and YYEEEE. This CDR3 comprises 17 residues. J was trimmed by 7 bases and V by 0 bases; bases with no gene match: 13. The CDR3 DNA reads TGTGCCAGCAGCTTGGGTCAAAGGGGGCCCCCCGGACAGCCCCAGCATTTT. Translated, it gives CASSLGQRGPPGQPQHF.

V is TRBV7-2 and J is TRBJ2-3, with D hard to call. Between the trimmed V and J ends, which lost 5 bases and 5 bases, there was a span of 11 bases. CDR1 is SGHTA and CDR2 is FQGNSA in the germline V gene. The CDR3 sequence is 13 residues long. Here the CDR3 reads CASSPGPQDTQYF. The CDR3 bases are TGTGCCAGCAGCCCCGGGCCACAAGATACGCAGTATTTT.

This chain connects TRBV10-1 to TRBJ1-4; D unclear. The germline gives CDR1 WNHNN, CDR2 SYGVQD (reference sequence). This CDR3 is built from 15 residues. Trimming pared 4 bases from V and 11 bases from J, leaving 20 bases between. CDR3 protein: CASSGSDDGLGKLFF. DNA of the CDR3: TGCGCCAGCAGTGGCTCCGACGACGGATTAGGGAAACTGTTTTTT.

The chain links TRBV10-1 to TRBJ2-1; weak D call: TRBD2 (6 bases). This CDR3 has 14 residues. Germline V gives CDR1 WNHNN, CDR2 SYGVQD (reference sequence). Trimming removed 5 bases from V and 5 bases from J, with 13 bases in between. The CDR3 protein is CASSTGSPDNEQFF. The CDR3 DNA sequence: TGCGCCAGCAGTACCGGGAGCCCGGACAATGAGCAGTTCTTC.

This chain links TRBV19 with TRBJ2-3; 8 nucleotides align to TRBD1. The CDR3 loop spans 16 amino acids. V dropped 3 bases and J dropped 0; count of bases not matched to a gene: 5. CDR1 and CDR2 (germline): LNHDA, SQIVND (reference sequence). The CDR3 region is CASSIGGTGSTDTQYF. CDR3 nucleotide sequence: TGTGCCAGTAGTATCGGAGGGACAGGCAGCACAGATACGCAGTATTTT.

The chain carries TRBV7-2 and TRBJ1-2, with D possibly TRBD1 on 5 matching bases. Germline loops: CDR1 SGHTA, CDR2 FQGNSA. This CDR3 has 13 residues. V was trimmed by 5 bases and J by 11 bases, leaving 18 bases between them. The CDR3 reads CASSISGSGWYTF. The CDR3 coding sequence is TGTGCCAGCAGCATTAGCGGGTCAGGGTGGTACACCTTC.

J is TRBJ2-7 and V is TRBV7-9; the D gene could be TRBD1 or TRBD2 (5 bases each). This CDR3 is built from 14 residues. The V gene's germline CDR1 is SEHNR and CDR2 FQNEAQ (reference sequence). Trimming took off 1 base at V and 2 bases at J, with 9 bases between the two ends. The CDR3 region is CASSLVTGPYEQYF. The CDR3 nucleotides read TGTGCCAGCAGCTTAGTAACGGGGCCCTACGAGCAGTACTTC.